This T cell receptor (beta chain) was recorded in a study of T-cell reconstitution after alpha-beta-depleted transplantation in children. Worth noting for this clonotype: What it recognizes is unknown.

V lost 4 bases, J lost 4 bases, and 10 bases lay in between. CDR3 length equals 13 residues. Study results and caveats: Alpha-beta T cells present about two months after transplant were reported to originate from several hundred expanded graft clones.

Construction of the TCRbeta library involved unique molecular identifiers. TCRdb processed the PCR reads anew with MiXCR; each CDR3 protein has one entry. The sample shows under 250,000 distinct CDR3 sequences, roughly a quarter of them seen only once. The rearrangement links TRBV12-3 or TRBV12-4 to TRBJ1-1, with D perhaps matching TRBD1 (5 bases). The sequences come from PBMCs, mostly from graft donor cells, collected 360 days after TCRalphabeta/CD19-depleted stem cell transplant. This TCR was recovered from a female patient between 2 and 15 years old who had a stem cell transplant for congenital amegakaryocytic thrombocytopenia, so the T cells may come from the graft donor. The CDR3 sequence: CASSWGEGTEAFF. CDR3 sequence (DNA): TGTGCCAGCAGTTGGGGGGAGGGCACTGAAGCTTTCTTT.